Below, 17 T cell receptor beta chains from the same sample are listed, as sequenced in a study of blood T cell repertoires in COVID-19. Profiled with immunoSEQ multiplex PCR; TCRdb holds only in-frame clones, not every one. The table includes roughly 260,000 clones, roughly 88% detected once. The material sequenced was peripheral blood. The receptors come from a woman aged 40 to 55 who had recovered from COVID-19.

The CDR3 loop is CASSFGQQTYEQYF. DNA of the CDR3: TGTGCCAGCAGCTTCGGACAGCAAACCTACGAGCAGTACTTC. The genes are TRBV5-6 and TRBJ2-7; D perhaps matches TRBD1 (6 bases). The CDR3 loop spans 14 amino acids. With 2 bases removed from V and 2 bases from J, the gap between germline ends came to 11 bases. The germline CDR1 and CDR2 sequences are SGHDT and YYEEEE.

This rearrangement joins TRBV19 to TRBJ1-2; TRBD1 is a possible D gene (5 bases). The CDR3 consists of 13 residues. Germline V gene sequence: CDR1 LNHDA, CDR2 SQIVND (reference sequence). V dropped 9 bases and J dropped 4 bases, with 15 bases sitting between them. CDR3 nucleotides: TGTGCCAGCCTCCCGGGGGTGGGCTATGGCTACACCTTC. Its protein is CASLPGVGYGYTF.

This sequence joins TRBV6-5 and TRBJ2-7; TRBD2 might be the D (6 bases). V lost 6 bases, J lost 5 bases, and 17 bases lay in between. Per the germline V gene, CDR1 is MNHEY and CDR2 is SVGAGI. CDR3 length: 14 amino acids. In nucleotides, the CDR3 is TGTGCCAGCAGCCTAGAAGGAGGGGTGCACGAGCAGTACTTC. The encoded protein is CASSLEGGVHEQYF.

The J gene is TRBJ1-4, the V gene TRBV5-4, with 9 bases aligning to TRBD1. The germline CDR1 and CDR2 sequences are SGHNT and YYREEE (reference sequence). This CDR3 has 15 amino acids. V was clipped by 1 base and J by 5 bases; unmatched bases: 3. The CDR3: CASSLTGGRNEKLFF. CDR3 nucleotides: TGTGCCAGCAGCTTGACAGGGGGCCGAAATGAAAAACTGTTTTTT.

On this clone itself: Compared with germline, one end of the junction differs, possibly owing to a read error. The CDR3 region is CASSFRAPQGTQYF. CDR3 nucleotide sequence: TGTGCCAGCAGCTTCAGGGCCCCCCAAGGGACCCAGTACTTC. The chain carries TRBV11-2 and TRBJ2-5; D is perhaps TRBD1 (5 bases). This CDR3 spans 14 amino acids. CDR1 and CDR2 (germline): SGHAT, FQNNGV.

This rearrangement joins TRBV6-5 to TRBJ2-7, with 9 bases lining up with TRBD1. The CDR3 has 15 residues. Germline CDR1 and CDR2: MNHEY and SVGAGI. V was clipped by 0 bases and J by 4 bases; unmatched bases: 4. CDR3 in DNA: TGTGCCAGCAGTTACTCAGTGGGACAGGGTTACGAGCAGTACTTC. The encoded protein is CASSYSVGQGYEQYF.

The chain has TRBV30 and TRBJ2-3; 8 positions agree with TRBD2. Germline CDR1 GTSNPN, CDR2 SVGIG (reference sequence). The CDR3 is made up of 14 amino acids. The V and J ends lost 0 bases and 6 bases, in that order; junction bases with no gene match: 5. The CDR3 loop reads CAWSVGGGRDTQYF. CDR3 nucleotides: TGTGCCTGGAGTGTGGGGGGCGGGAGGGATACGCAGTATTTT.

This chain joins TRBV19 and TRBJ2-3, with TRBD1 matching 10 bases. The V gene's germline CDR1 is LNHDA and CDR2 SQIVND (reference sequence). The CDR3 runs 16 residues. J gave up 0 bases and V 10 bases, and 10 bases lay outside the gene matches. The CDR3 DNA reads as TGTGCCACTCGAACCCGGGACAGGGGAAGCACAGATACGCAGTATTTT. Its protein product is CATRTRDRGSTDTQYF.

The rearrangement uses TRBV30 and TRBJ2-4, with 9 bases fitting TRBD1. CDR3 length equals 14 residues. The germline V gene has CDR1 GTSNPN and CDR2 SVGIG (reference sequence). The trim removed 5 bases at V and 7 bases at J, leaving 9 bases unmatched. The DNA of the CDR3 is TGTGCCTGGGGCGGGACAGGGAACTTGAACATTCAGTACTTC. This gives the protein CAWGGTGNLNIQYF.

The CDR3: CAISTGTGEDEQYF. CDR3 sequence (DNA): TGTGCCATCAGTACCGGGACAGGGGAAGACGAGCAGTACTTC. The rearrangement joins TRBV10-3 to TRBJ2-7; TRBD1 aligns across 10 bases. Trimming at V came to 5 bases and at J to 5 bases, leaving 6 bases not matched to a gene. The V gene's germline CDR1 is ENHRY and CDR2 SYGVKD. The CDR3 is 14 amino acids.

CDR3 nucleotides: TGTGCCAGCAGCGCGGGAGGGCTGTGGTACGAGCAGTACTTC. Translated, it gives CASSAGGLWYEQYF. The chain couples TRBV7-9 to TRBJ2-7; TRBD2 agrees at 9 bases. Unmatched junction bases numbered 6, after V lost 5 bases and J lost 4 bases. Germline CDR1 SEHNR, CDR2 FQNEAQ (reference sequence). The CDR3 length is 14 residues.

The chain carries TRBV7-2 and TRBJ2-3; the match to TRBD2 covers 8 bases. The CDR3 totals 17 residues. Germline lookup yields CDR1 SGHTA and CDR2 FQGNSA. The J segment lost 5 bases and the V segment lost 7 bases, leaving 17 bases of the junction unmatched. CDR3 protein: CASTLSDRGGSRDTQYF. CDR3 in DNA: TGTGCCAGCACCCTATCGGATCGGGGGGGGAGTAGAGATACGCAGTATTTT.

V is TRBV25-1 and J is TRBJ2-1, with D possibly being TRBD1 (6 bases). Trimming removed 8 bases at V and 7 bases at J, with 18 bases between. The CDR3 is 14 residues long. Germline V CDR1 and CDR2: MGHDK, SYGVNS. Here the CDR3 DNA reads TGTGCCAGCCGGGATGGGGGCCTAGGGAATGAGCAGTTCTTC. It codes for CASRDGGLGNEQFF.

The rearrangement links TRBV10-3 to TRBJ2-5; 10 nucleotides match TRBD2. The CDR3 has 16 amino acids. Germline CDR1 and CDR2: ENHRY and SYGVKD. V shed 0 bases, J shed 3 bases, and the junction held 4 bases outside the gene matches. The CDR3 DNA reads TGTGCCATCAGTGAGTCGCCGCTAGCGGGAGAAGAGACCCAGTACTTC. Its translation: CAISESPLAGEETQYF.

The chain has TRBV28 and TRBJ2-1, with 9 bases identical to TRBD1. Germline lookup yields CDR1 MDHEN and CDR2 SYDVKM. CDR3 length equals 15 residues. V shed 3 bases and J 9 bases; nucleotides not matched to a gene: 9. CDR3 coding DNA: TGTGCCAGCAGTTTGCCCGGGACAGGGATTCCTGAGCAGTTCTTC. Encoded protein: CASSLPGTGIPEQFF.

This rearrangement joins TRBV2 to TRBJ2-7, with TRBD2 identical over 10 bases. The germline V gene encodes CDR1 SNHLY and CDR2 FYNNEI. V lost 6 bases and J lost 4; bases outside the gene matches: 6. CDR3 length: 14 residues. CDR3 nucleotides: TGTGCCAGCAGAGAGGGACTAGCGTCGTACGAGCAGTACTTC. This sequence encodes CASREGLASYEQYF. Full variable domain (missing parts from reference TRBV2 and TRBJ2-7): EPEVTQTPSHQVTQMGQEVILRCVPISNHLYFYWYRQILGQKVEFLVSFYNNEISEKSEIFDDQFSVERPDGSNFTLKIRSTKLEDSAMYFCASREGLASYEQYFGPGTRLTVT.

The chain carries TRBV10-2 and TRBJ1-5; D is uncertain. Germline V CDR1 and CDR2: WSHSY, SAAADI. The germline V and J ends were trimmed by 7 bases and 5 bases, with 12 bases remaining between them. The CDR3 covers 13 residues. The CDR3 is CASTTGSYQPQHF. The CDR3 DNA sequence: TGCGCCAGCACCACGGGGTCTTATCAGCCCCAGCATTTT.